Shown below are 25 T cell receptor beta chains from a single sample sequenced in a study of glioma-infiltrating T cells. Amplification of TCR alpha and beta CDR3 regions from RNA used iRepertoire nested multiplex PCR. In TCRdb, the multiplex PCR reads were re-called with MiXCR into one record per CDR3 protein. The sample holds 100,000 to 150,000 distinct CDR3 sequences, 23% seen once. Sequencing was carried out using glioma tissue, nonneoplastic brain tissue, or PBMCs (not recorded which). The receptors come from a human donor with low-grade glioma or glioblastoma, undergoing nonglioma brain surgery, or in good health (not recorded which).

This clonotype was recorded many times. This rearrangement joins TRBV7-9 to TRBJ2-3; possible D gene TRBD1, 6 bases. Trimming removed 5 bases from V and 2 bases from J, with 17 bases in between. The CDR3 loop spans 16 amino acids. CDR1 and CDR2 from the germline V gene are SEHNR and FQNEAQ (reference sequence). This chain's CDR3 is CASSPLTDSITDTQYF. CDR3 nucleotides: TGTGCCAGCAGCCCCTTAACGGACAGTATCACAGATACGCAGTATTTT.

This clonotype has only a few counts. V is TRBV4-3 and J is TRBJ2-2, with D unresolved. CDR1 is LGHNA, CDR2 YSLEER, per germline. This CDR3 is built from 11 residues. V was trimmed by 2 bases and J by 6 bases, leaving 1 base between them. The CDR3 DNA is TGCGCCAGCAGCCAATCCGGGGAGCTGTTTTTT. Amino acids: CASSQSGELFF.

The genes are TRBV19 and TRBJ2-3, with TRBD2 matching 12 bases. V shed 5 bases and J 5 bases; nucleotides not matched to a gene: 8. This CDR3 has 16 residues. Germline V gene lookup returns CDR1 LNHDA and CDR2 SQIVND (reference sequence). CDR3 DNA sequence: TGTGCCAGTAGTTCGACTAGCGGGAGAGCAGGAGATACGCAGTATTTT. Translated: CASSSTSGRAGDTQYF.

There are many counts of this clonotype. V usage is TRBV7-9 and J usage is TRBJ1-5; D is ambiguous. The CDR3 has 12 amino acids. CDR1 is SEHNR and CDR2 is FQNEAQ in the germline V gene (reference sequence). V gave up 3 bases and J gave up 5 bases, with 5 bases separating them. The CDR3 coding sequence is TGTGCCAGCAGCTTCGGAGATCAGCCCCAGCATTTT. Its translation is CASSFGDQPQHF.

This clonotype appeared many times. The chain carries TRBV7-2 and TRBJ2-3, with 9 bases identical to TRBD2. CDR3 length: 16 amino acids. V lost 1 base, J lost 1 base, and 3 bases stayed unmatched. Germline CDR1 is SGHTA and CDR2 is FQGNSA. CDR3 bases: TGTGCCAGCAGCTTAGGTCGACTAGCGGGCACAGATACGCAGTATTTT. Translated: CASSLGRLAGTDTQYF.

As regards this clonotype: It may be a read error: a sequence one base away is much more abundant. The V and J genes are TRBV7-2 and TRBJ2-7; 9 bases map to TRBD2. The CDR3 length is 14 residues. The J segment lost 8 bases and the V segment lost 5 bases, leaving 10 bases of the junction unmatched. Germline V lookup: CDR1 SGHTA, CDR2 FQGNSA. The CDR3: CASSPGLAGPQQYF. The CDR3 coding sequence is TGTGCCAGCAGCCCGGGACTAGCAGGTCCCCAGCAGTACTTC.

This clonotype was seen only a few times. This chain links TRBV30 with TRBJ1-6; D ambiguous. Germline V gives CDR1 GTSNPN, CDR2 SVGIG (reference sequence). The CDR3 has 13 amino acids. The V gene lost 6 bases and the J gene lost 7 bases, with 13 bases spanning the gap. The CDR3 DNA reads as TGTGCCTGCCCCGATGGGAGCAATTCACCCCTCCACTTT. Its protein is CACPDGSNSPLHF.

This clonotype was found many times. The chain has TRBV4-1 and TRBJ2-7; tentatively, D is TRBD2 (6 bases). V shed 5 bases and J shed 6 bases, with 17 bases lying between them. Germline V gives CDR1 MGHRA, CDR2 YSYEKL. The CDR3 runs 14 residues. The CDR3 here is CASSSHRTKSEQYF. In DNA form, the CDR3 reads TGCGCCAGCAGCTCGCACAGGACTAAGAGCGAGCAGTACTTC.

Ten or more counts support this clonotype. The rearrangement links TRBV27 to TRBJ2-5, with no clear D. CDR1 MNHEY and CDR2 SMNVEV come from the germline V gene (reference sequence). With 2 bases removed from V and 5 bases from J, the gap between germline ends came to 9 bases. The CDR3 extends over 13 amino acids. For the CDR3, the DNA is TGTGCCAGCAGTTTAAACATGTGGGAGACCCAGTACTTC. It translates to CASSLNMWETQYF.

This clonotype was seen many times. The chain links TRBV7-2 to TRBJ2-3; possible D gene TRBD1, 5 bases. The CDR3 consists of 15 residues. Germline V CDR1 and CDR2: SGHTA, FQGNSA. V shed 1 base and J shed 9 bases, with 17 bases lying between them. CDR3: CASSLGGRGHPTQYF. The CDR3 DNA reads as TGTGCCAGCAGCTTAGGGGGCCGAGGACACCCGACGCAGTATTTT. The variable domain in full, completed from reference TRBV7-2 and TRBJ2-3, reads GAGVSQSPSNKVTEKGKDVELRCDPISGHTALYWYRQSLGQGLEFLIYFQGNSAPDKSGLPSDRFSAERTGGSVSTLTIQRTQQEDSAVYLCASSLGGRGHPTQYFGPGTRLTVL.

Concerning this clonotype itself: A much larger clone sits a single nucleotide away, making a read error possible. CDR3 DNA sequence: TGTGCCAGCAGTGATGGGCGGAATAACCAAGAGACCCAGTACTTC. It specifies CASSDGRNNQETQYF. The chain recombines TRBV25-1 with TRBJ2-5; D is uncertain. From germline, CDR1 is MGHDK and CDR2 SYGVNS. The CDR3 is made up of 15 amino acids. Trimming shortened V by 3 bases and J by 0 bases, and 11 bases separated the two germline ends. The full variable domain, its missing parts supplied by reference TRBV25-1 and TRBJ2-5, is EADIYQTPRYLVIGTGKKITLECSQTMGHDKMYWYQQDPGMELHLIHYSYGVNSTEKGDLSSESTVSRIRTEHFPLTLESARPSHTSQYLCASSDGRNNQETQYFGPGTRLLVL.

This clonotype has more than one count but fewer than ten. The V gene is TRBV29-1, the J gene TRBJ2-3, with TRBD2 as a possible D gene (6 bases). CDR1 is SQVTM, CDR2 ANQGSEA, per germline. The CDR3 has 13 residues. V gave up 2 bases and J gave up 6 bases, with 12 bases separating them. This chain's CDR3 is CSVEREKGDTQYF. For the CDR3, the DNA is TGCAGCGTTGAACGGGAGAAGGGGGATACGCAGTATTTT.

On this clonotype itself: At one boundary the junction diverges from the germline segment, which might be a read error. The V gene is TRBV19, the J gene TRBJ1-5, with D possibly TRBD1 on 6 matching bases. The CDR3 totals 15 residues. The germline gives CDR1 LNHDA, CDR2 SQIVND (reference sequence). This chain's CDR3 is CAGSIWAGETQPQHF. CDR3 DNA: TGTGCCGGTAGTATCTGGGCAGGGGAGACTCAGCCCCAGCATTTT.

There are many counts of this clonotype. The V gene is TRBV7-2, the J gene TRBJ2-7; no reliable D call. The CDR3 loop spans 13 amino acids. Germline V lookup: CDR1 SGHTA, CDR2 FQGNSA. The V gene lost 5 bases and the J gene lost 2 bases, with 10 bases spanning the gap. The DNA of the CDR3 is TGTGCCAGCAGCCCTCACCCCGCCTACGAGCAGTACTTC. It encodes CASSPHPAYEQYF.

This chain connects TRBV15 to TRBJ2-7; TRBD1 matches at 8 bases. This CDR3 has 13 amino acids. Germline loops: CDR1 LNHNV, CDR2 YYDKDF (reference sequence). V shed 2 bases and J 6 bases; nucleotides not matched to a gene: 3. The CDR3 region is CATSRNTGGEQYF. CDR3 DNA: TGTGCCACCAGCAGAAACACAGGGGGCGAGCAGTACTTC.

This clonotype occurred many times. CDR3 amino acids: CASRDSVTNPYEQYF. The DNA of the CDR3 is TGTGCCAGCAGAGACTCGGTCACGAACCCCTACGAGCAGTACTTC. The J gene is TRBJ2-7, the V gene TRBV6-1; no definite D call. The germline gives CDR1 MNHNS, CDR2 SASEGT. CDR3 length: 15 residues. V lost 6 bases and J 2 bases, leaving 17 bases between the germline ends.

The chain uses TRBV4-3 and TRBJ2-7; 8 nucleotides match TRBD1. The CDR3 totals 15 residues. Germline V gives CDR1 LGHNA, CDR2 YSLEER. J gave up 1 base and V 0 bases, and 2 bases lay outside the gene matches. This CDR3 is CASSQDRGLSYEQYF. In nucleotides, the CDR3 is TGCGCCAGCAGCCAAGACAGGGGGCTGTCCTACGAGCAGTACTTC.

In this sample, this clonotype turned up many times. This chain links TRBV2 with TRBJ2-5; D is perhaps TRBD1 or TRBD2 (5 bases each). The V end lost 7 bases, the J end lost 2 bases, and 17 bases lay between the germline ends. The CDR3 totals 15 residues. Germline CDR1 and CDR2: SNHLY and FYNNEI. The CDR3: CASTPGPTIQETQYF. In DNA form, the CDR3 reads TGTGCCAGCACCCCGGGACCCACAATTCAAGAGACCCAGTACTTC.

This clonotype came up many times. The chain joins TRBV4-3 to TRBJ2-3; tentative D call: TRBD2 (6 bases). CDR3 length equals 18 residues. The V gene's germline CDR1 is LGHNA and CDR2 YSLEER. V gave up 0 bases and J gave up 2 bases, with 18 bases separating them. The CDR3 spells CASSQDPIRDSNTDTQYF. CDR3 nucleotide sequence: TGCGCCAGCAGCCAAGATCCTATAAGGGACTCAAACACAGATACGCAGTATTTT.

This clonotype was detected ten times or more. This sequence joins TRBV29-1 and TRBJ1-1; 7 bases line up with TRBD1. This CDR3 has 15 residues. Germline V gives CDR1 SQVTM, CDR2 ANQGSEA. The ends lost 7 bases at V and 7 bases at J; junction bases unmatched: 18. CDR3 protein: CSAQTGRGGKVEAFF. In nucleotides, the CDR3 is TGCAGCGCCCAGACAGGGAGGGGGGGGAAGGTTGAAGCTTTCTTT.

This clonotype was recorded at least ten times. The V and J genes are TRBV18 and TRBJ1-1; D not resolved. V lost 0 bases and J 7 bases, leaving 9 bases between the germline ends. The CDR3 is 13 amino acids. Germline V gene sequence: CDR1 KGHSH, CDR2 LQKENI. CDR3 nucleotides: TGTGCCAGCTCACCACCGAGTCCAGATGAAGCTTTCTTT. Amino acids: CASSPPSPDEAFF.

This clonotype occurred many times. CDR3: CASSADKRPKSLDEKLFF. The CDR3 DNA reads as TGTGCCAGCAGTGCTGACAAACGACCGAAATCATTGGATGAAAAACTGTTTTTT. The chain recombines TRBV6-2 or TRBV6-3 with TRBJ1-4, with D unresolved. Germline V gene data show CDR1 as MNHEY and CDR2 as SVGEGT. Trimming took off 5 bases at V and 6 bases at J, with 25 bases between the two ends. This CDR3 has 18 amino acids.

On this clonotype itself: Since a much larger clone is just one base distant, this may be a read error. This chain links TRBV14 with TRBJ2-1; 7 nucleotides match TRBD2. CDR3 length: 15 amino acids. Germline V gene lookup returns CDR1 SGHDN and CDR2 FVKESK. The CDR3 nucleotides read TGTGCCAGCAGCCAAGTCGGGACTACCTACAATGAGCTGTTCTTC. Amino acid sequence: CASSQVGTTYNELFF.

This clonotype was seen at least ten times. This may be a read error, as it is one base from a much larger clone. The chain is built from TRBV7-9 and TRBJ2-7; no definite D call. The CDR3 is 11 residues long. Germline V CDR1 and CDR2: SEHNR, FQNEAQ (reference sequence). The CDR3 spells CASRLSYEQYF. The DNA of the CDR3 is TGTGCCAGCCGCTTAAGCTACGAGCAGTACTTC.

Notes on this clonotype: This may be a read error: a much more frequent sequence differs by one nucleotide. The genes are TRBV14 and TRBJ2-1, with 10 bases identical to TRBD1. Germline CDR1 and CDR2: SGHDN and FVKESK. The CDR3 runs 17 residues. DNA for the CDR3: TGTGCCAGCAGCAAAGATTGGTGGGACAGGGGAAACAATGAGCAGTTCTTC. This translates into CASSKDWWDRGNNEQFF.